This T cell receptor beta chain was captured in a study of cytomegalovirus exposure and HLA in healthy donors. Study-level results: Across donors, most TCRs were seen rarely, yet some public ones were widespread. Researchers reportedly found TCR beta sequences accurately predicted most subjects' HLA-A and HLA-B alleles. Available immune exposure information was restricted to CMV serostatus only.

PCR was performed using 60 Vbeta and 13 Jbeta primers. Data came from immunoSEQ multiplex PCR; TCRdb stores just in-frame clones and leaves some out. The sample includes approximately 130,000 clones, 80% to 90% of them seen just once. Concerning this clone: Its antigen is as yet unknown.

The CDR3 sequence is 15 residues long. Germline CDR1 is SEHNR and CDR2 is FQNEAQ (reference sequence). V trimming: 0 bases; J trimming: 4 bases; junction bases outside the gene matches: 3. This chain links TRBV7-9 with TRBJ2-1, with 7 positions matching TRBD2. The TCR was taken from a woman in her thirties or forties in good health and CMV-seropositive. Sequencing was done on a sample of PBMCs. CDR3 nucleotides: TGTGCCAGCAGCTTAGCCCTAGCGGAGTACAATGAGCAGTTCTTC. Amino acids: CASSLALAEYNEQFF.